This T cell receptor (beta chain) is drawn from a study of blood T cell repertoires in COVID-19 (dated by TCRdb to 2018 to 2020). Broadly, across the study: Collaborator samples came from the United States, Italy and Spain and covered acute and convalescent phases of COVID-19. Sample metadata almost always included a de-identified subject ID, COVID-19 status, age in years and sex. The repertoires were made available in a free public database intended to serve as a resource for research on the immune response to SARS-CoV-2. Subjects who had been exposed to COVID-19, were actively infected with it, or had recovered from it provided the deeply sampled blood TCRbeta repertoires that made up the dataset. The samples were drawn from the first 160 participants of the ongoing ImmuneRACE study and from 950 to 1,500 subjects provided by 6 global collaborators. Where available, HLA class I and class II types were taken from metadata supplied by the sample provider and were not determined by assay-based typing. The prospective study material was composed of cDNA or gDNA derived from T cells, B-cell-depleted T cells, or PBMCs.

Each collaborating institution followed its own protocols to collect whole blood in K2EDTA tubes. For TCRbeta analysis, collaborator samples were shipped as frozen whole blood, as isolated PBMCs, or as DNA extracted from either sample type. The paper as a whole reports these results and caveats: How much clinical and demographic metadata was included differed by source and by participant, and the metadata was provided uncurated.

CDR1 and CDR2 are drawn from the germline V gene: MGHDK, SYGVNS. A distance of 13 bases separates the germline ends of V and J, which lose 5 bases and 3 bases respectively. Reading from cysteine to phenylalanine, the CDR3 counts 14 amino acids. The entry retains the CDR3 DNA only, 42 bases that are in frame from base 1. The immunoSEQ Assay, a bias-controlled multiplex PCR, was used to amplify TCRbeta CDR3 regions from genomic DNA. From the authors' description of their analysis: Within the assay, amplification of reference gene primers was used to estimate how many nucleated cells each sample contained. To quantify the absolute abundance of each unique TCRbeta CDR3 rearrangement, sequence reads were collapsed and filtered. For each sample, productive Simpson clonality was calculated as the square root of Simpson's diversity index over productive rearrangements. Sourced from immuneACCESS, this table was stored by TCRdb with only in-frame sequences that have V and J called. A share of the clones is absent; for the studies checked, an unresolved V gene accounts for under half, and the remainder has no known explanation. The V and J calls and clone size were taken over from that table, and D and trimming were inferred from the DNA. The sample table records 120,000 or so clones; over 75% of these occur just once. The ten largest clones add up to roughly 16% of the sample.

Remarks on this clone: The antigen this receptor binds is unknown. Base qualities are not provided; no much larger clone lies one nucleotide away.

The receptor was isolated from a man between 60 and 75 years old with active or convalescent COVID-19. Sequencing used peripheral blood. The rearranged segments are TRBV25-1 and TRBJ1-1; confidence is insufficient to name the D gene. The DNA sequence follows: TGTGCCAGCAGTAATCACGGGAGGGACACTGAAGCTTTCTTT. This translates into CASSNHGRDTEAFF.